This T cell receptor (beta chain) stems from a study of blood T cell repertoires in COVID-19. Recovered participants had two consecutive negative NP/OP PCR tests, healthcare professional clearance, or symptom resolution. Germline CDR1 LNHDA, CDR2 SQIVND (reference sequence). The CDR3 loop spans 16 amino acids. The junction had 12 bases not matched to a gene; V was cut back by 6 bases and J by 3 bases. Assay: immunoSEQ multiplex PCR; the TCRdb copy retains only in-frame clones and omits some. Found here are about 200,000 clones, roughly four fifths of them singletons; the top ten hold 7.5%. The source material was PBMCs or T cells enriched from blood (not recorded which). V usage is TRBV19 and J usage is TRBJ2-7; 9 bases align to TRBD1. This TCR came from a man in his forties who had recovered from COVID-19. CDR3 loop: CASSQRGGQGLYEQYF. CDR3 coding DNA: TGTGCCAGTAGCCAGAGGGGGGGACAGGGTCTCTACGAGCAGTACTTC.